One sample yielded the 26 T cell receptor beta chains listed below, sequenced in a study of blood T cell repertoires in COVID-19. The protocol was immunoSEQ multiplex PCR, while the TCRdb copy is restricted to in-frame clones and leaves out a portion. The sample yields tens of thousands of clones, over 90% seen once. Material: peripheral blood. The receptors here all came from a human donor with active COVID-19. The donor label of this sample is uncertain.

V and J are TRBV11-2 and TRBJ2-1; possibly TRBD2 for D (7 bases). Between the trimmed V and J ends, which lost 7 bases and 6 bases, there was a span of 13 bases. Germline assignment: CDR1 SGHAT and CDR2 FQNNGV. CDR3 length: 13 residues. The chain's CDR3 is CASTLGGANEQFF. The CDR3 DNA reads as TGTGCCAGCACCTTGGGGGGGGCCAATGAGCAGTTCTTC.

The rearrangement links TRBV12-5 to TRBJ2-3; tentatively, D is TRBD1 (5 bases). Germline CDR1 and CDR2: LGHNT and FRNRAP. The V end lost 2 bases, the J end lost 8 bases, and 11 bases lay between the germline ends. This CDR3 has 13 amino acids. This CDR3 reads CASGLSQGGTQYF. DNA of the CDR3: TGTGCTAGTGGTTTGTCCCAGGGCGGTACGCAGTATTTT.

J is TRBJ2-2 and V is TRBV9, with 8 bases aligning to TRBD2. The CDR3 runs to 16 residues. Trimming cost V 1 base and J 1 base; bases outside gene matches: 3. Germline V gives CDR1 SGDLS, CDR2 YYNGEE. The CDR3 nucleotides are TGTGCCAGCAGCGTATTAGCGGGAAGGAACACCGGGGAGCTGTTTTTT. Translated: CASSVLAGRNTGELFF. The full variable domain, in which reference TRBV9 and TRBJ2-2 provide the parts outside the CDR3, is DSGVTQTPKHLITATGQRVTLRCSPRSGDLSVYWYQQSLDQGLQFLIQYYNGEERAKGNILERFSAQQFPDLHSELNLSSLELGDSALYFCASSVLAGRNTGELFFGEGSRLTVL.

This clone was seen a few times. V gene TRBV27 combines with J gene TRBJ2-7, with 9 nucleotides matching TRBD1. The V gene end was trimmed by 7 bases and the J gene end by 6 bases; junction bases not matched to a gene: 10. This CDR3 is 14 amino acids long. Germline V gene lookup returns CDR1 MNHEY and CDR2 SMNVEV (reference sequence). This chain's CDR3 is CASTITGGLGEQYF. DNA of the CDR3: TGTGCCAGCACTATAACAGGGGGCCTTGGCGAGCAGTACTTC.

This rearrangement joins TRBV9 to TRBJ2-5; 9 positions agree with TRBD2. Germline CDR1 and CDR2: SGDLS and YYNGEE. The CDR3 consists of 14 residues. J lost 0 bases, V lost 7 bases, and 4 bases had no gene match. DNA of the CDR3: TGTGCCAGCTCCCCTAGCGGGAACCAAGAGACCCAGTACTTC. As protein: CASSPSGNQETQYF.

CDR3 sequence: CASSLARGTTNTGELFF. CDR3 bases: TGCGCCAGCAGCTTGGCTAGAGGGACAACGAACACCGGGGAGCTGTTTTTT. J is TRBJ2-2 and V is TRBV5-1; D might be TRBD1 (6 bases). This CDR3 region has 17 residues. V lost 0 bases and J 0 bases, leaving 12 bases between the germline ends. In germline, CDR1 is SGHRS, CDR2 YFSETQ.

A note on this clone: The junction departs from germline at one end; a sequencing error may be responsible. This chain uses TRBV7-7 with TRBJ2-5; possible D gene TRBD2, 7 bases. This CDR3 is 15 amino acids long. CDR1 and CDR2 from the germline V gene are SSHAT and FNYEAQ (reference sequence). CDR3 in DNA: TGTGCTAGCACTAAAGGGGGGGGCCTCCAAGAGACCCAGTACTTC. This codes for CASTKGGGLQETQYF.

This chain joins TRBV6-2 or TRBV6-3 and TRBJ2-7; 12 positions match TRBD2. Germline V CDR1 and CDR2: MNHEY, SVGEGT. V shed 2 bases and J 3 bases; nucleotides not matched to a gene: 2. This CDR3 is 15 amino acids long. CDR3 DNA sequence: TGTGCCAGCAGTTACCAGACTAGCGGGAGCTACGAGCAGTACTTC. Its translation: CASSYQTSGSYEQYF.

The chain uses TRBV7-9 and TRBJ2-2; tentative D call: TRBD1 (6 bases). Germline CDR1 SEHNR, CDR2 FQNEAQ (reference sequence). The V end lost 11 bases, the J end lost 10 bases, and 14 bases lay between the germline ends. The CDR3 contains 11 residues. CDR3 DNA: TGTGCCCAAGTAGAGGGGGAGGAGCTGTTTTTT. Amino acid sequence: CAQVEGEELFF.

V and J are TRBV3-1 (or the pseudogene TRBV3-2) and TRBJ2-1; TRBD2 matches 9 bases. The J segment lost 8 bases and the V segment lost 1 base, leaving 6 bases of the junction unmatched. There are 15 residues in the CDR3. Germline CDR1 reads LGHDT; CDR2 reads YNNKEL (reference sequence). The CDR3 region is CASSQAGTSLYEQFF. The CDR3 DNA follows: TGTGCCAGCAGCCAAGCCGGGACTAGCCTATATGAGCAGTTCTTC.

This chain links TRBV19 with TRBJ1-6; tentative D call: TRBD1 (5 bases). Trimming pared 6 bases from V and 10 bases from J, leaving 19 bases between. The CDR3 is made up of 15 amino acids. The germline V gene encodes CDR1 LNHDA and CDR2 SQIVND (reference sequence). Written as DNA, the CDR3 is TGTGCCAGTAGGGACGGGGCAGGCGGGGAATCACCCCTCCACTTT. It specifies CASRDGAGGESPLHF.

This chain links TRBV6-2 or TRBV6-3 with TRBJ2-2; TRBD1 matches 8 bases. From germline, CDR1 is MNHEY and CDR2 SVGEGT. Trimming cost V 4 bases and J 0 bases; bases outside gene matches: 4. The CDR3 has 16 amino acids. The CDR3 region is CASSFRTGTNTGELFF. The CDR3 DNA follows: TGTGCCAGCAGTTTCCGGACAGGGACGAACACCGGGGAGCTGTTTTTT.

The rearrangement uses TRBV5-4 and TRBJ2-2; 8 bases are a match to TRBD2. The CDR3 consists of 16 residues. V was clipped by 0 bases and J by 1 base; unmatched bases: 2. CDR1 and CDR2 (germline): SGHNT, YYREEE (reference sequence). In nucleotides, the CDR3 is TGTGCCAGCAGCTTGGCGGGGGGGCTGAACACCGGGGAGCTGTTTTTT. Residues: CASSLAGGLNTGELFF. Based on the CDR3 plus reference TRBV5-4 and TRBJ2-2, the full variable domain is ETGVTQSPTHLIKTRGQQVTLRCSSQSGHNTVSWYQQALGQGPQFIFQYYREEENGRGNFPPRFSGLQFPNYSSELNVNALELDDSALYLCASSLAGGLNTGELFFGEGSRLTVL.

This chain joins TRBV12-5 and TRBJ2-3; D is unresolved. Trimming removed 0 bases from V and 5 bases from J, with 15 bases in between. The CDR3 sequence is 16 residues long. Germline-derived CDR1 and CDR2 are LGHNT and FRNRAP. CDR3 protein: CASGLVVSLLVDTQYF. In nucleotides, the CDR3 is TGTGCTAGTGGTTTGGTAGTCTCACTGTTGGTAGATACGCAGTATTTT.

The CDR3 sequence is CASSLGLAPNEQFF. Written as DNA, the CDR3 is TGTGCCAGCAGCTTGGGACTAGCGCCCAATGAGCAGTTCTTC. The rearrangement links TRBV7-8 to TRBJ2-1, with 10 nucleotides matching TRBD2. Germline CDR1 SGHVS, CDR2 FQNEAQ. The ends lost 3 bases at V and 6 bases at J; junction bases unmatched: 2. The CDR3 length is 14 residues.

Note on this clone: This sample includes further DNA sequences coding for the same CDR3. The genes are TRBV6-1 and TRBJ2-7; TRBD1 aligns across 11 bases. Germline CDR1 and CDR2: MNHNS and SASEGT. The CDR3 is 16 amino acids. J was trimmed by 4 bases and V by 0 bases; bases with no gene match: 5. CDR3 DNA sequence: TGTGCCAGCAGTGAAGCCCGGGACAGGGGGACATACGAGCAGTACTTC. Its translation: CASSEARDRGTYEQYF.

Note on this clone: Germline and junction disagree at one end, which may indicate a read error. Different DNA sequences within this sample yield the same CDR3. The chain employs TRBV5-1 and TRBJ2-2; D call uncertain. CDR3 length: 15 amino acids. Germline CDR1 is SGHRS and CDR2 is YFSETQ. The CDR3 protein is CASSLDARRTGELFF. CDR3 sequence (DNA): TGCGCCAGTAGCTTAGATGCTAGACGGACCGGGGAGCTGTTTTTT.

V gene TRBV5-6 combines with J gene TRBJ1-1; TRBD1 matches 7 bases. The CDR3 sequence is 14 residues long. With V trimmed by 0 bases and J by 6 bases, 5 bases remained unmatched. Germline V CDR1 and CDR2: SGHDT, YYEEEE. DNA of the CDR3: TGTGCCAGCAGCTTGGGGCAACAGGGGTCTGAAGCTTTCTTT. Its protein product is CASSLGQQGSEAFF.

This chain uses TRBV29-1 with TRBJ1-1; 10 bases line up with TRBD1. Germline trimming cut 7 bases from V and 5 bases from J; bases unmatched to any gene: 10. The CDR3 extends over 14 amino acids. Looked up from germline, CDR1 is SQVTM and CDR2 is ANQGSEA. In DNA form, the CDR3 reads TGCAGCGCCCGACAGGGGGCGGGAGGGACTGAAGCTTTCTTT. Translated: CSARQGAGGTEAFF.

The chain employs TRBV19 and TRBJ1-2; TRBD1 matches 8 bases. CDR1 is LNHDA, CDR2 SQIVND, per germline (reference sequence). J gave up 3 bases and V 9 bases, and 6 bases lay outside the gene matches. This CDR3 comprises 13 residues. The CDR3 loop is CASVDRADYGYTF. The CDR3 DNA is TGTGCCAGCGTGGACAGGGCCGACTATGGCTACACCTTC. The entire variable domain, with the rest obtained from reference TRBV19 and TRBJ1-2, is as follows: DGGITQSPKYLFRKEGQNVTLSCEQNLNHDAMYWYRQDPGQGLRLIYYSQIVNDFQKGDIAEGYSVSREKKESFPLTVTSAQKNPTAFYLCASVDRADYGYTFGSGTRLTVV.

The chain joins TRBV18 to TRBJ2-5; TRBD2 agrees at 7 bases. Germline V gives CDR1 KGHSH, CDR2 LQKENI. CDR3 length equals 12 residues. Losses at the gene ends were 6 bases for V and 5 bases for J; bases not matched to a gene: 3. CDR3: CASSREEETQYF. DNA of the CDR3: TGTGCCAGCTCCCGGGAGGAGGAGACCCAGTACTTC. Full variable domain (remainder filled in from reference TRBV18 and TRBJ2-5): NAGVMQNPRHLVRRRGQEARLRCSPMKGHSHVYWYRQLPEEGLKFMVYLQKENIIDESGMPKERFSAEFPKEGPSILRIQQVVRGDSAAYFCASSREEETQYFGPGTRLLVL.

CDR3 region: CASSPPGGPYNEQFF. The CDR3 bases are TGTGCCAGCAGCCCCCCGGGCGGGCCCTACAATGAGCAGTTCTTC. This chain uses TRBV7-2 with TRBJ2-1, with TRBD2 as a possible D gene (5 bases). Germline V gives CDR1 SGHTA, CDR2 FQGNSA. CDR3 size: 15 residues. V lost 5 bases, J lost 2 bases, and 13 bases lay in between.

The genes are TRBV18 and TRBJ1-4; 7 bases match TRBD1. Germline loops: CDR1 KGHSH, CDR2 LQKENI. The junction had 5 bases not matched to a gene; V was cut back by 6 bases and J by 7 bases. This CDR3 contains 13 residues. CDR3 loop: CASSRDRVEKLFF. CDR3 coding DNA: TGTGCCAGCTCCCGCGACAGGGTTGAAAAACTGTTTTTT. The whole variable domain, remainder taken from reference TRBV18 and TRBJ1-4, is NAGVMQNPRHLVRRRGQEARLRCSPMKGHSHVYWYRQLPEEGLKFMVYLQKENIIDESGMPKERFSAEFPKEGPSILRIQQVVRGDSAAYFCASSRDRVEKLFFGSGTQLSVL.

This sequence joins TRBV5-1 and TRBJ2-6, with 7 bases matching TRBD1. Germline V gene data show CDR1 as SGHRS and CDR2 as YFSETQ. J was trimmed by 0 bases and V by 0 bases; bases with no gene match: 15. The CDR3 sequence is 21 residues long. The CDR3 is CASSLATRGTAMSSGANVLTF. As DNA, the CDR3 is TGCGCCAGCAGCTTGGCCACTCGAGGGACAGCTATGAGCTCTGGGGCCAACGTCCTGACTTTC.

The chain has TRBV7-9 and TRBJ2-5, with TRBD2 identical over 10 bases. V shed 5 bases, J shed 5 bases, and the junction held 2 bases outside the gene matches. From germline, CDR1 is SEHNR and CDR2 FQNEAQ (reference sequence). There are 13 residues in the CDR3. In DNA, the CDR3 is TGTGCCAGCAGCCATAGCGGGGGGGAGACCCAGTACTTC. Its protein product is CASSHSGGETQYF.

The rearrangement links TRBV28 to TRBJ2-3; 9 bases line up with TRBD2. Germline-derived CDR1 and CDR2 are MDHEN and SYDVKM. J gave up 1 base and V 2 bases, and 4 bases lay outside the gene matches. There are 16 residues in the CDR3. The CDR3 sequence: CASSLPLAGRTDTQYF. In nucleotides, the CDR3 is TGTGCCAGCAGTTTACCCCTAGCGGGACGCACAGATACGCAGTATTTT.